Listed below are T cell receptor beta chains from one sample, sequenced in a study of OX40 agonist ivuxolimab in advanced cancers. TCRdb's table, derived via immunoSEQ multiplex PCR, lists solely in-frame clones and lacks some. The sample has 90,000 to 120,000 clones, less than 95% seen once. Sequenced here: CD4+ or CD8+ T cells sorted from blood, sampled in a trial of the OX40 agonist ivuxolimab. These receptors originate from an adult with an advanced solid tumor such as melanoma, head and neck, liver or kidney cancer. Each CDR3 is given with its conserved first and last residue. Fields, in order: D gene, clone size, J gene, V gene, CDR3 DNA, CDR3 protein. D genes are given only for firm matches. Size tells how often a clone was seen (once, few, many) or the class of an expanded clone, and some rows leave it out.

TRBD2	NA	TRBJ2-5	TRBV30	TGTGCCTGGAGTGTCGTAGCGGGAGCGGAGACCCAGTACTTC	CAWSVVAGAETQYF
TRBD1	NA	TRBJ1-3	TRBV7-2	TGTGCCAGCAGCCCCCAGACAGGGACCGGAAACACCATATATTTT	CASSPQTGTGNTIYF
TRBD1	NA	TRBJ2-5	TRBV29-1	TGCAGCGAGATGGGACAGGTCCAAGAGACCCAGTACTTC	CSEMGQVQETQYF
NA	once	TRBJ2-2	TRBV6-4	TGTGCCAGCAGTGAAATAGGAGAAGTTGGAGAGCTGTTTTTT	CASSEIGEVGELFF
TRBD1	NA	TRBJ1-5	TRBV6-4	TGTCAAGCGGGGAGGGGGCGAGTTGAGCCCCAGCATTTT	CQAGRGRVEPQHF
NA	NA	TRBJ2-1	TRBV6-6	TGTGCCAGCAGGCCGGGACCCGACTACAATGAGCAGTTCTTC	CASRPGPDYNEQFF
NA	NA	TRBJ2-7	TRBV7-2	TGTGCCAGCAGGAAGATTACCGAGTCCTACGAGCAGTACTTC	CASRKITESYEQYF
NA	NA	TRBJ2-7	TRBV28	TGTGCCAGTAATGGAGGGTTTTACGAGCAGTACTTC	CASNGGFYEQYF
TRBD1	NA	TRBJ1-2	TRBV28	TGTGCCAGCAGTCCATATTGGGCAGGGGGCGGGGAGGGTGGCTATGGCTACACCTTC	CASSPYWAGGGEGGYGYTF
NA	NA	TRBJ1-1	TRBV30	TGTGCCTGGTCCCCGGGGGCAAATGAAGCTTTCTTT	CAWSPGANEAFF
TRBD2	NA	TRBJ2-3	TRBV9	TGTGCCAGCAGCACTCGGACTAGCGGGAGAATTCTGAGGGCAGATACGCAGTATTTT	CASSTRTSGRILRADTQYF
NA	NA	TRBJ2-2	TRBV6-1	TGTGCCAGCAGTGAAGCGCTAGGGACCCTCTCGAAGGGCGGGGAGCTGTTTTTT	CASSEALGTLSKGGELFF
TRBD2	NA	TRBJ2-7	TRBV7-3	TGTGCCAGCAGCTTGGGAGGGGTCGAGCAGTACTTC	CASSLGGVEQYF
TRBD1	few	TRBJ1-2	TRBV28	TGTGCCAGCAGTTTAATAACCGGGACAGGGAAAAACTATGGCTACACCTTC	CASSLITGTGKNYGYTF
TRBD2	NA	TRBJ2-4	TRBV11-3	TGTGCCAGCAGCAGATTACTTCCGGCCCGGGGGGAAAACATTCAGTACTTC	CASSRLLPARGENIQYF
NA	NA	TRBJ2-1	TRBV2	TGTGCCAGCAGCCGGACTGTCACCTCCTACAATGAGCAGTTCTTC	CASSRTVTSYNEQFF
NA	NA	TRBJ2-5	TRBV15	TGTGCCACCAGCAGGGATACAGGAGAGACCCAGTACTTC	CATSRDTGETQYF
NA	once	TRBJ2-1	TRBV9	TGTGCCAGCAGCGTAGTCGGGGACTACAATGAGCAGTTCTTC	CASSVVGDYNEQFF
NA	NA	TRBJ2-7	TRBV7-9	TGTGCCAGCAGCGCCCTAGCGAGGTACGAGCAGTACTTC	CASSALARYEQYF
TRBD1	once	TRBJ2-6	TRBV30	TGTGCCTGGAGTGTGACAGGGTTGGCAACTGGGGCCAACGTCCTGACTTTC	CAWSVTGLATGANVLTF
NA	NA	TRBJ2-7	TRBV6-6	TGTGCCAGCAGCAGATCCCGGCAGGGTGTTTCCTACGAGCAGTACTTC	CASSRSRQGVSYEQYF
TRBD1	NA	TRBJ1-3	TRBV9	TGTGCCAGCAGCACGGGACAGGGCTCTGGAAACACCATATATTTT	CASSTGQGSGNTIYF
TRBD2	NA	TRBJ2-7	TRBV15	TGTGCCACCAGCAGAGATGGTGGGATAGCGGGCCGCTACGAGCAGTACTTC	CATSRDGGIAGRYEQYF
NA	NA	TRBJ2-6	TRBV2	TGTGCCAGCAATACAGCCTCTGGGGCCAACGTCCTGACTTTC	CASNTASGANVLTF
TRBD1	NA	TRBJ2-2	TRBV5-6	TGTGCCAGCAGCCCAGGGGGCCCGAACACCGGGGAGCTGTTTTTT	CASSPGGPNTGELFF
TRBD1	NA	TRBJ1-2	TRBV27	TGTGCCAGCAGTTCAACAGGGGGCTCCGGCTATGGCTACACCTTC	CASSSTGGSGYGYTF
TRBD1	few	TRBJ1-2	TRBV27	TGTGCCAGCAGTTTTTCGGGACAGGATGGACACACCTTC	CASSFSGQDGHTF
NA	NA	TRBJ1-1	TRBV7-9	TGTGCCAGCAGCTTAGTTGAGGACACTGAAGCTTTCTTT	CASSLVEDTEAFF
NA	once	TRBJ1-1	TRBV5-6	TGTGCCAGCAGCATCCAATCGGGGGGAGGCGACACTGAAGCTTTCTTT	CASSIQSGGGDTEAFF
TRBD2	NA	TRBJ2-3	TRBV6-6	TGTGCCAGCAGTCCGGGACTAGCGGGACCCACAGATACGCAGTATTTT	CASSPGLAGPTDTQYF
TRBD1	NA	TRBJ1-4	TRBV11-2	TGTGCCAGCAGCTCGGGACAGGGAGGGGACGAAAAACTGTTTTTT	CASSSGQGGDEKLFF
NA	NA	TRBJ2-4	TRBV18	TGTGCCAGCTCATTGCTGCCGGGACTCATATCTAACATTCAGTACTTC	CASSLLPGLISNIQYF